This T cell receptor beta chain was recorded in a study of T cell responses to AZD1222 COVID-19 vaccine. The CDR3 runs to 13 residues. V dropped 6 bases and J dropped 4 bases, with 10 bases sitting between them. Data came from immunoSEQ multiplex PCR; TCRdb stores just in-frame clones and leaves some out. The sample lists 98,000 or so clones, roughly 90% seen once, with approximately 3.1% in the top ten. Study-level results: Epitopes outside B.1.351 and B.1.1.7 mutated regions reportedly drew nearly half of spike TCRs.

With regard to this clone: The antigen remains undetermined.

The TCR originated in an adult in good health. This sample comprised peripheral blood, obtained on day 0 of MenACWY control vaccination. V and J are TRBV12-3 or TRBV12-4 and TRBJ1-5; D perhaps matches TRBD1 (5 bases). CDR3 bases: TGTGCCAGCAGAGACAGAGGGAATCAGCCCCAGCATTTT. This codes for CASRDRGNQPQHF.